The clone carrying this TCR beta chain appeared a single time. Its antigen is unidentified. This sample was taken from a study of OX40 agonist ivuxolimab in advanced cancers. Germline V gene lookup returns CDR1 SEHNR and CDR2 FQNEAQ (reference sequence). Trimming removed 5 bases from V and 0 bases from J; junction bases left unmatched: 9. There are 16 residues in the CDR3. Overall study results and limits: Expanded clones tended on average to be more numerous among CD8+ T cells than CD4+.

Profiling relied on immunoSEQ multiplex PCR, and the TCRdb table lists in-frame clones only, not all of them. The sample includes 85,000 to 130,000 clones, just over 90% of them seen just once. Sequenced material: CD4+ or CD8+ T cells sorted from blood, taken in a trial of the OX40 agonist ivuxolimab. The sequence came from an adult with an advanced solid tumor such as melanoma, head and neck, liver or kidney cancer. This chain links TRBV7-9 with TRBJ2-5, with 7 bases identical to TRBD1. CDR3 nucleotides: TGTGCCAGCAGCCCGCGACAGGGACCTAACCAAGAGACCCAGTACTTC. This gives the protein CASSPRQGPNQETQYF.